These 11 T cell receptor beta chains were sequenced from one sample in a study of shared clonotypes between healthy human individuals. Sequencing used immunoSEQ multiplex PCR; TCRdb keeps in-frame clones, though not all of them. Among around 2.3 million clones listed, around 95% were seen once. Sequences were obtained from naive CD4+ T cells sorted from blood. The subset here: CD45RA+ positively selected. The receptors derive from a man aged 18 to 30 in good health.

This chain connects TRBV6-5 to TRBJ1-2, with 10 bases aligning to TRBD1. With V trimmed by 5 bases and J by 11 bases, 5 bases remained unmatched. Germline assignment: CDR1 MNHEY and CDR2 SVGAGI. This CDR3 comprises 12 residues. The CDR3 coding sequence is TGTGCCAGCAGTAGACGGGACAGGGGTTACACCTTC. The encoded protein is CASSRRDRGYTF.

V usage is TRBV30 and J usage is TRBJ2-3, with D tentatively TRBD2 (5 bases). CDR1 is GTSNPN and CDR2 is SVGIG in the germline V gene (reference sequence). CDR3 length: 12 amino acids. Trimming pared 0 bases from V and 8 bases from J, leaving 9 bases between. The DNA of the CDR3 is TGTGCCTGGAGTGTATCGAGCGGTACGCAGTATTTT. It yields the protein CAWSVSSGTQYF.

With respect to this clone: An end of the junction differs from the germline gene, which may be a read error. The V call is TRBV7-7, the J call TRBJ2-3; 8 bases match TRBD1. Germline V gene lookup returns CDR1 SSHAT and CDR2 FNYEAQ (reference sequence). CDR3 length: 15 amino acids. The CDR3 spells CASSLNAGGVDTQYF. In DNA, the CDR3 is TGTGCTAGCAGCTTAAATGCAGGGGGCGTAGATACGCAGTATTTT. The variable domain in full, with the rest retrieved from reference TRBV7-7 and TRBJ2-3, is GAGVSQSPRYKVTKRGQDVTLRCDPISSHATLYWYQQALGQGPEFLTYFNYEAQPDKSGLPSDRFSAERPEGSISTLTIQRTEQRDSAMYRCASSLNAGGVDTQYFGPGTRLTVL.

The chain carries TRBV10-3 and TRBJ2-1, with 12 bases identical to TRBD2. The trim removed 6 bases at V and 7 bases at J, leaving 4 bases unmatched. The germline gives CDR1 ENHRY, CDR2 SYGVKD. CDR3 length equals 14 residues. CDR3 in DNA: TGTGCCATCAGCCTAGCGGGAGGGACGAATGAGCAGTTCTTC. Amino acids: CAISLAGGTNEQFF.

The chain has TRBV28 and TRBJ2-1, with a weak D call TRBD2 (7 bases). This CDR3 contains 15 residues. V was trimmed by 7 bases and J by 1 base, leaving 14 bases between them. Looked up from germline, CDR1 is MDHEN and CDR2 is SYDVKM. The CDR3 DNA follows: TGTGCCAGCACTCAAGGGGGGGTGTCCTACAATGAGCAGTTCTTC. Translated: CASTQGGVSYNEQFF.

V and J are TRBV6-5 and TRBJ2-3; TRBD2 agrees at 10 bases. The CDR3 is 14 residues long. Germline-derived CDR1 and CDR2 are MNHEY and SVGAGI. The trim removed 5 bases at V and 6 bases at J, leaving 5 bases unmatched. CDR3 residues: CASSIAGGSDTQYF. CDR3 DNA sequence: TGTGCCAGCAGTATAGCGGGGGGTTCCGATACGCAGTATTTT.

In the case of this clone: One junction end disagrees with the germline gene, perhaps due to a read error. The chain links TRBV18 to TRBJ2-7, with D possibly being TRBD2 (6 bases). Germline V gene sequence: CDR1 KGHSH, CDR2 LQKENI. The CDR3 totals 12 residues. CDR3 coding DNA: TGTGCCAGCTCACCAGCGGACGGGAGCAGTAGATTC. Its translation is CASSPADGSSRF.

The chain has TRBV12-2 and TRBJ1-6; the listed D gene, TRBD1, was not tested against the DNA. TRBV12-2 is noted as a pseudogene. The CDR3 spans 15 residues. The CDR3 bases are TGTGCAAGTCGCTCCCGGGACAGGGGTGATTCACCCCTCCACTTT. Protein product: CASRSRDRGDSPLHF.

This clone was seen once. The rearrangement links TRBV7-2 to TRBJ1-6; 9 nucleotides line up with TRBD1. Germline trimming cut 5 bases from V and 8 bases from J; bases unmatched to any gene: 4. The CDR3 spans 14 residues. Looked up from germline, CDR1 is SGHTA and CDR2 is FQGNSA. The CDR3 region is CASSEDRGYSPLHF. The CDR3 DNA follows: TGTGCCAGCAGCGAGGACAGGGGCTATTCACCCCTCCACTTT. Supplemented by reference TRBV7-2 and TRBJ1-6, the full variable domain reads GAGVSQSPSNKVTEKGKDVELRCDPISGHTALYWYRQSLGQGLEFLIYFQGNSAPDKSGLPSDRFSAERTGGSVSTLTIQRTQQEDSAVYLCASSEDRGYSPLHFGNGTRLTVT.

The chain employs TRBV19 and TRBJ1-1, with 7 bases fitting TRBD1. Germline V gene sequence: CDR1 LNHDA, CDR2 SQIVND (reference sequence). This CDR3 spans 16 amino acids. V dropped 4 bases and J dropped 4; count of bases not matched to a gene: 12. CDR3 in amino acids: CASSNRAGGSGTEAFF. CDR3 nucleotide sequence: TGTGCCAGTAGTAATCGGGCAGGGGGGAGCGGCACTGAAGCTTTCTTT.

This chain uses TRBV29-1 with TRBJ1-2; 7 nucleotides match TRBD1. Germline CDR1 reads SQVTM; CDR2 reads ANQGSEA. V dropped 7 bases and J dropped 4; count of bases not matched to a gene: 9. The length of the CDR3 is 13 residues. CDR3 nucleotides: TGCAGCGCCAGTACAGGGGCAGGCTATGGCTACACCTTC. Encoded protein: CSASTGAGYGYTF.